The clone carrying this T cell receptor beta chain turned up a few times. Individual cDNA molecules had unique molecular identifiers attached to them by the library. TCRdb fed the 5' RACE reads into MiXCR, producing one record per CDR3 protein. Of around 100,000 distinct CDR3 sequences in the sample, roughly 19% were seen once. Unfractionated whole blood was the source from which total RNA was extracted. The sample belongs to a study of human T cells and chemical hapten exposure. The CDR3 spans 15 residues. The V gene lost 2 bases and the J gene lost 1 base, with 11 bases spanning the gap. Germline V gene lookup returns CDR1 MNHEY and CDR2 SMNVEV (reference sequence).

The TCR comes from a human donor in good health. The chain is built from TRBV27 and TRBJ2-5; a weak D match, TRBD2 (5 bases). The CDR3 loop reads CASSLRTGSQETQYF. The CDR3 DNA is TGTGCCAGCAGTTTAAGAACGGGGAGCCAAGAGACCCAGTACTTC.